These 5 T cell receptor beta chains originate from one sample sequenced in a study of cytomegalovirus exposure and HLA in healthy donors. Researchers ran the PCR with 60 Vbeta and 13 Jbeta primers. Produced via immunoSEQ multiplex PCR; TCRdb's table is partial and in-frame only. The data contain over 100,000 clones, around 81% of them singletons. Sequenced material: PBMCs. Every receptor here comes from a woman aged 25 to 45 in good health and CMV-seronegative.

CDR3 region: CASSQTDRPFGGELFF. In DNA form, the CDR3 reads TGTGCCAGCAGCCAGACAGACAGGCCCTTTGGTGGGGAGCTGTTTTTT. The chain links TRBV14 to TRBJ2-2, with D perhaps matching TRBD1 (6 bases). Per the germline V gene, CDR1 is SGHDN and CDR2 is FVKESK. The CDR3 consists of 16 residues. V lost 3 bases and J 8 bases, leaving 19 bases between the germline ends.

The V call is TRBV27, the J call TRBJ2-5; 7 positions agree with TRBD1. J gave up 4 bases and V 1 base, and 3 bases lay outside the gene matches. This CDR3 region has 14 residues. The germline gives CDR1 MNHEY, CDR2 SMNVEV (reference sequence). The CDR3 here is CASSLFAGGETQYF. In nucleotides, the CDR3 is TGTGCCAGCAGTTTATTTGCAGGGGGAGAGACCCAGTACTTC.

The rearrangement uses TRBV7-9 and TRBJ2-2, with TRBD1 matching 7 bases. The CDR3 contains 16 residues. Trimming at V came to 1 base and at J to 0 bases, leaving 2 bases not matched to a gene. In germline, CDR1 is SEHNR, CDR2 FQNEAQ (reference sequence). The CDR3 is CASSLVTGSNTGELFF. Written as DNA, the CDR3 is TGTGCCAGCAGCTTAGTGACAGGGTCGAACACCGGGGAGCTGTTTTTT. The full variable domain, completed using reference TRBV7-9 and TRBJ2-2, is DTGVSQNPRHKITKRGQNVTFRCDPISEHNRLYWYRQTLGQGPEFLTYFQNEAQLEKSRLLSDRFSAERPKGSFSTLEIQRTEQGDSAMYLCASSLVTGSNTGELFFGEGSRLTVL.

This rearrangement joins TRBV29-1 to TRBJ1-4, with D perhaps matching TRBD1 (6 bases). Looked up from germline, CDR1 is SQVTM and CDR2 is ANQGSEA. V lost 7 bases and J 8 bases, leaving 20 bases between the germline ends. The CDR3 consists of 14 residues. The CDR3 DNA reads TGCAGCGGGTCCTCGGGGGGCGCTCGGGAAAAACTGTTTTTT. Translation: CSGSSGGAREKLFF.

The CDR3 loop reads CATSIGLGGAYNEQFF. CDR3 nucleotide sequence: TGTGCCACCAGCATCGGATTGGGTGGGGCTTACAATGAGCAGTTCTTC. This sequence joins TRBV15 and TRBJ2-1; a weak D match, TRBD1 (5 bases). CDR1 LNHNV and CDR2 YYDKDF come from the germline V gene (reference sequence). This CDR3 has 16 residues. V lost 4 bases and J lost 4, with 17 bases in between.